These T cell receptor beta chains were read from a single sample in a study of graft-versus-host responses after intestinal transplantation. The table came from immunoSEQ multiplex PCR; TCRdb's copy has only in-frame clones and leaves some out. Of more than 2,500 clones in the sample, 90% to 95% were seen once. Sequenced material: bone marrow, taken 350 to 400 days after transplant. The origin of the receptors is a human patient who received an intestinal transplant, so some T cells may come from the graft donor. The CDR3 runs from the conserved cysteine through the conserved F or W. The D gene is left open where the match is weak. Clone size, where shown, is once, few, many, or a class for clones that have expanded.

DNA: TGTGCCAGTACCTTTACAGGGACTGGGGCCAACGTCCTGACTTTC
CDR3: CASTFTGTGANVLTF
J: TRBJ2-6
V: TRBV2
D: -
size: -

DNA: TGCGCCAGCAGCCCCGGACAGGGCTTCTACGAGCAGTACTTC
CDR3: CASSPGQGFYEQYF
J: TRBJ2-7
V: TRBV4-1
D: TRBD1
size: -

DNA: TGTGCCAGCAAAGAAGTCAGGGGGAACTATGGCTACACCTTC
CDR3: CASKEVRGNYGYTF
J: TRBJ1-2
V: TRBV6-1
D: TRBD1
size: -

DNA: TGCAGCGTCGAGACAGGGGATTATGGCTACACCTTC
CDR3: CSVETGDYGYTF
J: TRBJ1-2
V: TRBV29-1
D: TRBD1
size: -

DNA: TGTGCCAGCAGTGAGGGGCAGCAAGCTTTCTTT
CDR3: CASSEGQQAFF
J: TRBJ1-1
V: TRBV6-4
D: -
size: -

DNA: TGCGCCAGCAGCTTGGGGGCTAGCGCCTCCTACGAGCAGTACTTC
CDR3: CASSLGASASYEQYF
J: TRBJ2-7
V: TRBV5-1
D: -
size: -

DNA: TGTGCCAGCAGCATCCGAAGGGACAGGACATCGAACACCGGGGAGCTGTTTTTT
CDR3: CASSIRRDRTSNTGELFF
J: TRBJ2-2
V: TRBV14
D: TRBD1
size: -

DNA: TGTGCCAGCAGTTATGGACAGGGTGGGGGAAACACCATATATTTT
CDR3: CASSYGQGGGNTIYF
J: TRBJ1-3
V: TRBV6-5
D: TRBD1
size: -

DNA: TGTGCCAGCTCACCATTGAACAGGGGTAATGAAAAACTGTTTTTT
CDR3: CASSPLNRGNEKLFF
J: TRBJ1-4
V: TRBV18
D: TRBD1
size: few

DNA: TGTGCCAGCAGCAAAGATTCGGCGGGAGGGCCAAGGTACAATGAGCAGTTCTTC
CDR3: CASSKDSAGGPRYNEQFF
J: TRBJ2-1
V: TRBV21-1
D: -
size: -

DNA: TGCGCCAGCAGCCCCGGGGAGGGGATATACGAGCAGTACTTC
CDR3: CASSPGEGIYEQYF
J: TRBJ2-7
V: TRBV4-1
D: TRBD2
size: -

DNA: TGTGCCAGCAGCTCCTATAATTCACCCCTCCACTTT
CDR3: CASSSYNSPLHF
J: TRBJ1-6
V: TRBV9
D: -
size: -

DNA: TGTGCCACCCAGGGTCCCGGGGAGCTGTTTTTT
CDR3: CATQGPGELFF
J: TRBJ2-2
V: TRBV25-1
D: -
size: -

DNA: TGCAGCGTTGAAGAAGAATGGGGGGGCAATACAGATACGCAGTATTTT
CDR3: CSVEEEWGGNTDTQYF
J: TRBJ2-3
V: TRBV29-1
D: -
size: -

DNA: TGTGCCAGCAGTGAGCTAGCGGGATACAATGAGCAGTTCTTC
CDR3: CASSELAGYNEQFF
J: TRBJ2-1
V: TRBV6-4
D: TRBD2
size: -

DNA: TGTGCCAGCAGTTCCCTAGCGGGGGGGCCTGGAGGGGAGCTGTTTTTT
CDR3: CASSSLAGGPGGELFF
J: TRBJ2-2
V: TRBV25-1
D: TRBD2
size: once

DNA: TGTGCCAGCAGCCACCGGAGGACAGTCGGGGGCTACACCTTC
CDR3: CASSHRRTVGGYTF
J: TRBJ1-2
V: TRBV7-6
D: -
size: -

DNA: TGCGCCAGCAGCTTGAGGACAGGGAGCTCCTACGAGCAGTACTTC
CDR3: CASSLRTGSSYEQYF
J: TRBJ2-7
V: TRBV5-1
D: TRBD1
size: -

DNA: TGTGCCAGTAGTCGTAATACAGGGGGCCTCCGTTCCTACGAGCAGTACTTC
CDR3: CASSRNTGGLRSYEQYF
J: TRBJ2-7
V: TRBV19
D: TRBD1
size: -

DNA: TGTGCCAGCAGCTTAGTGACTAGCGGGAGAGGGAGGAATGAGCAGTTCTTC
CDR3: CASSLVTSGRGRNEQFF
J: TRBJ2-1
V: TRBV7-9
D: TRBD2
size: -

DNA: TGTGCCAGCAGTGGCGGAAGGCCTTACGGAAAGATCTATGGCTACGCCTTC
CDR3: CASSGGRPYGKIYGYAF
J: TRBJ1-2
V: TRBV6-9
D: -
size: -

DNA: TGTGCCAGCAGCCCCTGGGTAGCGGGGGCCAATGAGCAGTTCTTC
CDR3: CASSPWVAGANEQFF
J: TRBJ2-1
V: TRBV13
D: TRBD2
size: -

DNA: TGTGCCAGCACCCCCAGGGCGCTTTACGAGCAGTACTTC
CDR3: CASTPRALYEQYF
J: TRBJ2-7
V: TRBV28
D: -
size: -

DNA: TGTGCCAGCAGCCAAGGAGATAGCGGTTCCTACGAGCAGTACTTC
CDR3: CASSQGDSGSYEQYF
J: TRBJ2-7
V: TRBV4-2
D: -
size: -

DNA: TGCGCCAGCAGCTTTAGCGGCACCTCCTACAATGAGCAGTTCTTC
CDR3: CASSFSGTSYNEQFF
J: TRBJ2-1
V: TRBV5-1
D: -
size: -

DNA: TGTGCCAGCGGGGAGACCTACGAGCAGTACTTC
CDR3: CASGETYEQYF
J: TRBJ2-7
V: TRBV6-6
D: -
size: -

DNA: TGTGCCAGCAGCTTAGCAACAGGGCGGGTTGGCTACACCTTC
CDR3: CASSLATGRVGYTF
J: TRBJ1-2
V: TRBV7-2
D: -
size: -

DNA: TGTGCCAGCAGTAAAGCGTTAGTACACGTGTTAGACGAGCAGTACTTC
CDR3: CASSKALVHVLDEQYF
J: TRBJ2-7
V: TRBV21-1
D: -
size: -

DNA: TGTGCCAGCAGCCCAAGGGCAATCTACGAGCAGTACTTC
CDR3: CASSPRAIYEQYF
J: TRBJ2-7
V: TRBV2
D: -
size: -

DNA: TGTGCCAGCAGCTTACTAGCGGGAGGGGGGGAGCAGTTCTTC
CDR3: CASSLLAGGGEQFF
J: TRBJ2-1
V: TRBV7-2
D: TRBD2
size: -

DNA: TGTGCCAGCAGTGGGGGCCTAGCGGGAGGGTCTGGCGAGCAGTACTTC
CDR3: CASSGGLAGGSGEQYF
J: TRBJ2-7
V: TRBV9
D: TRBD2
size: once

DNA: TGTGCCGGCCGGGACAGGTCCTACGAGCAGTACTTC
CDR3: CAGRDRSYEQYF
J: TRBJ2-7
V: TRBV6-1
D: TRBD1
size: -

DNA: TGTGCCAGCACATTAGCGGGGGGAAATGAGCAGTTCTTC
CDR3: CASTLAGGNEQFF
J: TRBJ2-1
V: TRBV6-1
D: TRBD2
size: few

DNA: TGCGCCAGCAGCTTGGGGCCGAACACCGGGGAGCTGTTTTTT
CDR3: CASSLGPNTGELFF
J: TRBJ2-2
V: TRBV5-1
D: -
size: -

DNA: TGTGCCACCAGCAGGGATAGGGGGGATACGCAGTATTTT
CDR3: CATSRDRGDTQYF
J: TRBJ2-3
V: TRBV15
D: -
size: -